A selection of T cell receptor beta chains follows, all from one sample in a study of blood T cell repertoires in COVID-19. The repertoire was sequenced with immunoSEQ multiplex PCR; TCRdb's copy has only in-frame clones and lacks some. The table lists around 54,000 clones, about four fifths of them singletons, with over 4% in the top ten. Sequencing was done on a sample of peripheral blood. These TCRs come from a woman in her fifties or sixties with acute or convalescent COVID-19. Both conserved end residues are part of each CDR3. Clone size is given for some rows only: seen once, a few or many times, or a class if the clone is expanded.

cdr3_length clone_size j_call v_call cdr3_aa
17 NA TRBJ1-5 TRBV19 CASSIEGRRAPNQPQHF
15 once TRBJ2-2 TRBV19 CASSPRTSGTGELFF
19 NA TRBJ2-2 TRBV18 CASSSTLLDRSEGTGELFF
14 NA TRBJ2-7 TRBV30 CAWNEGDMHYEQYF
15 once TRBJ1-5 TRBV7-2 CASSLDRGSHQPQHF
14 NA TRBJ1-3 TRBV10-3 CAISETGAGNTIYF
15 NA TRBJ1-1 TRBV5-1 CASSSTDRGDTEAFF
15 NA TRBJ2-7 TRBV18 CASSQAPSGNYEQYF
16 NA TRBJ1-4 TRBV14 CASSQHSGRRDEKLFF
15 NA TRBJ2-2 TRBV5-4 CASSHSGVDTGELFF
12 NA TRBJ2-3 TRBV6-6 CASSPGHHTQYF
15 NA TRBJ2-1 TRBV19 CASSIPGLAYNEQFF
16 NA TRBJ1-2 TRBV5-5 CASSLVDPGGGYGYTF
17 NA TRBJ1-2 TRBV21-1 CASSKGGTTGFNYGYTF
18 NA TRBJ1-1 TRBV7-2 CASSLAKWGRGGNTEAFF
12 NA TRBJ2-5 TRBV28 CASSLPGETQYF
15 NA TRBJ2-1 TRBV9 CASSPRGASYNEQFF
14 NA TRBJ2-7 TRBV30 CAWSAGGASYEQYF
15 NA TRBJ2-3 TRBV15 CATSSELRGTDTQYF
14 few TRBJ1-3 TRBV28 CASSSWRSGNTIYF
16 once TRBJ2-1 TRBV19 CASSINSGVSYNEQFF
15 NA TRBJ2-7 TRBV18 CASSPPARGSHEQYF
13 few TRBJ1-1 TRBV11-2 CASSLTSGTEAFF
13 NA TRBJ1-2 TRBV5-5 CASSIGQRGGYTF
14 once TRBJ1-1 TRBV19 CASTPTGEDTEAFF
14 NA TRBJ2-2 TRBV11-2 CASSLNRVTGELFF
13 NA TRBJ1-2 TRBV10-1 CASSESGNYGYTF
16 NA TRBJ1-1 TRBV5-4 CASSLGRGNMNTEAFF
15 NA TRBJ1-1 TRBV28 CASRLDRGRGTEAFF
13 NA TRBJ1-1 TRBV10-3 CAIMSREGTEAFF
14 NA TRBJ1-2 TRBV5-6 CASSLARPNRPYTF
16 once TRBJ2-4 TRBV9 CASSVGSGDPGDIQYF
18 NA TRBJ2-2 TRBV18 CASSPLKGAGANTGELFF
14 NA TRBJ1-5 TRBV6-4 CASSESQGLKPQHF
19 NA TRBJ2-6 TRBV11-2 CASSPPWGGGPYGANVLTF
15 NA TRBJ2-3 TRBV28 CASSFQRQGTDTQYF
15 NA TRBJ2-7 TRBV7-9 CASSSSTSGTYEQYF
13 NA TRBJ1-1 TRBV3-1/TRBV3-2 CASSPTGVTEAFF
14 NA TRBJ2-7 TRBV6-2/TRBV6-3 CASSYDGGMPEQYF
11 NA TRBJ2-7 TRBV7-6 CASSSGREQYF
11 NA TRBJ1-1 TRBV30 CAWIWAGEAFF
13 NA TRBJ1-5 TRBV3-1/TRBV3-2 CASRGTGNQPQHF
15 NA TRBJ2-7 TRBV10-2 CASSEPRQGSDEQYF
15 NA TRBJ1-1 TRBV5-1 CASSLTQTMNTEAFF
15 NA TRBJ1-6 TRBV3-1/TRBV3-2 CASSQVGTGRSPLHF
18 NA TRBJ2-2 TRBV19 CASRASGGIPTNTGELFF
15 NA TRBJ2-3 TRBV4-1 CASSPGLAVTDTQYF
14 NA TRBJ2-1 TRBV28 CATSSGGAYNEQFF
15 NA TRBJ1-1 TRBV5-4 CASSFPTGESTEAFF
13 NA TRBJ1-2 TRBV27 CASSHIPYYGYTF
15 NA TRBJ2-1 TRBV2 CASRRGTGAGNEQFF
15 NA TRBJ1-2 TRBV5-4 CASRAGTYNNYGYTF
15 NA TRBJ1-5 TRBV7-8 CASSLSGNSNQPQHF
15 NA TRBJ1-1 TRBV18 CASSPDRAVNTEAFF
15 NA TRBJ1-4 TRBV27 CASSRRTGTNEKLFF
16 NA TRBJ2-3 TRBV11-2 CASSVNSGRARDMQYF
13 NA TRBJ1-1 TRBV6-1 CASSEGRNTEAFF
13 NA TRBJ2-7 TRBV3-1/TRBV3-2 CASSQAYRSEQYF